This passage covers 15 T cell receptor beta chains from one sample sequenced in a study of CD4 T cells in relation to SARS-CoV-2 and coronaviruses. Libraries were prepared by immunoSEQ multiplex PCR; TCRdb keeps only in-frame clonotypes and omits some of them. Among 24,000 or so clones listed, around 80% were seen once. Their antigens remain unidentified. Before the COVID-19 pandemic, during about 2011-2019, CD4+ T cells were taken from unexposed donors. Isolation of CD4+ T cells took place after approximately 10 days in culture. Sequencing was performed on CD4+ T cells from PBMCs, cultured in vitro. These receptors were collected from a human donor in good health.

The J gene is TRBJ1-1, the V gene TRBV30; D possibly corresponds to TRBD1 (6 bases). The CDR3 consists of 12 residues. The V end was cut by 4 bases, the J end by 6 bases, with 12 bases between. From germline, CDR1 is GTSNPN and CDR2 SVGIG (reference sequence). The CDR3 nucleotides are TGTGCCTGGATGGCAGGGGTATCTGAAGCTTTCTTT. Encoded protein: CAWMAGVSEAFF. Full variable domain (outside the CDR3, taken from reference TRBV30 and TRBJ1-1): SQTIHQWPATLVQPVGSPLSLECTVEGTSNPNLYWYRQAAGRGLQLLFYSVGIGQISSEVPQNLSASRPQDRQFILSSKKLLLSDSGFYLCAWMAGVSEAFFGQGTRLTVV.

DNA of the CDR3: TGTGCCAGCAGTTTAGGGGGGAAGCAGTTCTTC. Protein sequence: CASSLGGKQFF. The V and J genes are TRBV12-3 or TRBV12-4 and TRBJ2-1; the D call may be TRBD1 or TRBD2 (5 bases each). V was trimmed by 1 base and J by 11 bases, leaving 6 bases between them. This CDR3 comprises 11 residues.

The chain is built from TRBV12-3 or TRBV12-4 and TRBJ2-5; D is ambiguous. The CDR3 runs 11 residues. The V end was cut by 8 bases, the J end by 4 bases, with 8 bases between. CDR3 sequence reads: CASLLGETQYF. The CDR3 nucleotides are TGTGCCAGCCTCCTTGGAGAGACCCAGTACTTC.

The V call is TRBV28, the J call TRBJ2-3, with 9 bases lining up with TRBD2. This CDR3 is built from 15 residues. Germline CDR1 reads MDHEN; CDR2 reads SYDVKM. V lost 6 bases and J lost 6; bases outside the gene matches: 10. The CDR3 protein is CASSIPGLAVDTQYF. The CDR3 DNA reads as TGTGCCAGCAGCATTCCGGGACTAGCCGTCGATACGCAGTATTTT.

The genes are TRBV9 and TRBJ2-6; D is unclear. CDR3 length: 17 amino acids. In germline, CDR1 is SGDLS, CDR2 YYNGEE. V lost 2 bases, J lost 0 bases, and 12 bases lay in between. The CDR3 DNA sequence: TGTGCCAGCAGCGTGGGTCTTTACAACTCTGGGGCCAACGTCCTGACTTTC. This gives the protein CASSVGLYNSGANVLTF. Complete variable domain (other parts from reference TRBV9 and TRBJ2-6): DSGVTQTPKHLITATGQRVTLRCSPRSGDLSVYWYQQSLDQGLQFLIQYYNGEERAKGNILERFSAQQFPDLHSELNLSSLELGDSALYFCASSVGLYNSGANVLTFGAGSRLTVL.

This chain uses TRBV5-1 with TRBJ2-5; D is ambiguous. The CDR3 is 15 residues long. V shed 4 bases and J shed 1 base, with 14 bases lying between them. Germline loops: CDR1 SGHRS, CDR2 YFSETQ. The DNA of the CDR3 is TGCGCCAGCAGCCTAGACCCGCTCAGCCAAGAGACCCAGTACTTC. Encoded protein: CASSLDPLSQETQYF.

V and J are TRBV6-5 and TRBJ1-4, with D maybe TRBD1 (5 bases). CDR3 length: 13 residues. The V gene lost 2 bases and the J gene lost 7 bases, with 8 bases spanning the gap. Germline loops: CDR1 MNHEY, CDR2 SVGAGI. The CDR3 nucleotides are TGTGCCAGCAGTTACCGCGACAGTGAAAAACTGTTTTTT. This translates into CASSYRDSEKLFF.

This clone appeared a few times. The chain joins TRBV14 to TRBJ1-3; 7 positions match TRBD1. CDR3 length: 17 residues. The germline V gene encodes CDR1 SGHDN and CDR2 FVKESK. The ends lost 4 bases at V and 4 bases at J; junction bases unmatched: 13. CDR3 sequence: CASSPLGGGLGGNTIYF. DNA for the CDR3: TGTGCCAGCAGCCCACTTGGAGGGGGCTTAGGAGGAAACACCATATATTTT. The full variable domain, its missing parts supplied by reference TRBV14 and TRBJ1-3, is EAGVTQFPSHSVIEKGQTVTLRCDPISGHDNLYWYRRVMGKEIKFLLHFVKESKQDESGMPNNRFLAERTGGTYSTLKVQPAELEDSGVYFCASSPLGGGLGGNTIYFGEGSWLTVV.

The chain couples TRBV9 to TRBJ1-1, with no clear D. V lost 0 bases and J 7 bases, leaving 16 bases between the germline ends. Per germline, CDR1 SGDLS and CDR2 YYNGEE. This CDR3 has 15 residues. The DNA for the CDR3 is TGTGCCAGCAGCGTAGGGCGTCGGCAGGATAATGAAGCTTTCTTT. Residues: CASSVGRRQDNEAFF.

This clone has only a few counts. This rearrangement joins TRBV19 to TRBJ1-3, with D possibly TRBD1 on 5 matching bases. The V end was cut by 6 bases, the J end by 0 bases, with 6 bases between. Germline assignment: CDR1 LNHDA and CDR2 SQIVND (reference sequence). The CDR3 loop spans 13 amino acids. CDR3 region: CASSQGSGNTIYF. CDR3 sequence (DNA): TGTGCCAGTAGCCAGGGCTCTGGAAACACCATATATTTT.

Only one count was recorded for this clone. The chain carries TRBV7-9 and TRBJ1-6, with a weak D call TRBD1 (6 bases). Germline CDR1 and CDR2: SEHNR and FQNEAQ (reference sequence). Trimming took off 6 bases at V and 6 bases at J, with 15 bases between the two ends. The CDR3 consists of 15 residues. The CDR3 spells CASSPPGTRNSPLHF. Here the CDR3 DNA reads TGTGCCAGCAGTCCGCCCGGGACACGTAATTCACCCCTCCACTTT. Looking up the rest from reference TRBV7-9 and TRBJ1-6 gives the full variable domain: DTGVSQNPRHKITKRGQNVTFRCDPISEHNRLYWYRQTLGQGPEFLTYFQNEAQLEKSRLLSDRFSAERPKGSFSTLEIQRTEQGDSAMYLCASSPPGTRNSPLHFGNGTRLTVT.

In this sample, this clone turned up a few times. CDR3 sequence: CASSYAPQQLETQYF. CDR3 nucleotide sequence: TGTGCCAGCAGCTACGCCCCTCAACAGCTGGAGACCCAGTACTTC. The chain combines TRBV7-9 with TRBJ2-5, with D uncertain. V shed 4 bases and J shed 5 bases, with 17 bases lying between them. Looked up from germline, CDR1 is SEHNR and CDR2 is FQNEAQ (reference sequence). The CDR3 totals 15 residues.

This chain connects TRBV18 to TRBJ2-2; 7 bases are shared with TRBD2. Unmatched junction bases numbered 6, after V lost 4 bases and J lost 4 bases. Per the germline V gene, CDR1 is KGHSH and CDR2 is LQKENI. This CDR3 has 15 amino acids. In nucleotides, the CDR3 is TGTGCCAGCTCACTAAGACTAGCCGGCACCGGGGAGCTGTTTTTT. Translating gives CASSLRLAGTGELFF.

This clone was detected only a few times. The CDR3 coding sequence is TGTGCCAGCAGCGTAGCTGGCTCTCACGGCGGGGATGAGCAGTTCTTC. It is translated as CASSVAGSHGGDEQFF. The V gene is TRBV9, the J gene TRBJ2-1; maybe TRBD2 (6 bases). The CDR3 is 16 amino acids. Trimming cost V 0 bases and J 8 bases, with 18 bases left between them. Germline V CDR1 and CDR2: SGDLS, YYNGEE.

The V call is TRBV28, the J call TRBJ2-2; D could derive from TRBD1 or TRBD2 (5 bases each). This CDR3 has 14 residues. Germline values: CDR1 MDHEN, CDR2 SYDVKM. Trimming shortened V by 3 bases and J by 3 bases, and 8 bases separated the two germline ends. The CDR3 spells CASSLRGYTGELFF. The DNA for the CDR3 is TGTGCCAGCAGTTTGAGGGGCTACACCGGGGAGCTGTTTTTT.